A single sample gave rise to the 27 T cell receptor beta chains below, sequenced in a study of T cell responses to AZD1222 COVID-19 vaccine. This table comes from immunoSEQ multiplex PCR, and its TCRdb copy is limited to in-frame clones, with some not included. The sample carries more than 85,000 clones, 84% recorded once. Sequencing used peripheral blood, obtained on day 0 of AZD1222 vaccination. These receptors came from an adult in good health.

V gene TRBV28 combines with J gene TRBJ1-4; weak D call: TRBD1 (5 bases). The CDR3 sequence is 12 residues long. The V end lost 6 bases, the J end lost 9 bases, and 11 bases lay between the germline ends. Germline assignment: CDR1 MDHEN and CDR2 SYDVKM. The CDR3 is CASSRGLQKLFF. CDR3 DNA: TGTGCCAGCAGCCGGGGGTTGCAAAAACTGTTTTTT.

The chain carries TRBV18 and TRBJ1-1; D is uncertain. With 1 base removed from V and 1 base from J, the gap between germline ends came to 16 bases. Germline V gene data show CDR1 as KGHSH and CDR2 as LQKENI. The CDR3 runs 17 residues. CDR3 DNA sequence: TGTGCCAGCTCACCACTCGAGATGACACGGGGGAACACTGAAGCTTTCTTT. Translation: CASSPLEMTRGNTEAFF.

The CDR3 DNA reads TGCGCCAGCAGCTTCGCACCTAGCGGGGGGGCCTTAGAGACCCAGTACTTC. This gives the protein CASSFAPSGGALETQYF. This sequence joins TRBV5-1 and TRBJ2-5; TRBD2 agrees at 12 bases. The CDR3 is 17 amino acids. Unmatched junction bases numbered 9, after V lost 2 bases and J lost 4 bases. The germline V gene has CDR1 SGHRS and CDR2 YFSETQ.

The table lists this clone with a few counts. The genes are TRBV9 and TRBJ2-2; the D gene is possibly TRBD2 (5 bases). Germline V lookup: CDR1 SGDLS, CDR2 YYNGEE. The length of the CDR3 is 12 residues. The V and J ends lost 6 bases and 3 bases respectively, with 6 bases between them. The CDR3 reads CASMRDTGELFF. As DNA, the CDR3 is TGTGCCAGCATGAGGGACACCGGGGAGCTGTTTTTT.

The chain employs TRBV27 and TRBJ1-2; no clear D. Trimming stripped 5 bases from V and 4 bases from J, with 17 bases between. Germline V lookup: CDR1 MNHEY, CDR2 SMNVEV (reference sequence). The CDR3 length is 15 residues. CDR3 DNA: TGTGCCAGCAGTCGGCTGGGCGACTCAGCCTATGGCTACACCTTC. This encodes CASSRLGDSAYGYTF.

The chain couples TRBV5-1 to TRBJ1-1, with 7 bases lining up with TRBD1. From germline, CDR1 is SGHRS and CDR2 YFSETQ. V lost 0 bases to trimming and J lost 0 bases; unmatched junction nucleotides: 11. The CDR3 contains 18 residues. CDR3 sequence: CASSLGPRGVAVNTEAFF. The CDR3 DNA reads TGCGCCAGCAGCTTGGGGCCCAGGGGGGTAGCGGTGAACACTGAAGCTTTCTTT.

Written as DNA, the CDR3 is TGTGCCAGCAGCTTCAGGACTAGCGGGGTCAGCACAGATACGCAGTATTTT. It yields the protein CASSFRTSGVSTDTQYF. The J gene is TRBJ2-3, the V gene TRBV5-6; 12 bases fit TRBD2. Germline V gene sequence: CDR1 SGHDT, CDR2 YYEEEE. The CDR3 consists of 17 residues. V lost 2 bases and J lost 0; bases outside the gene matches: 4.

The chain is built from TRBV19 and TRBJ2-7, with 9 bases aligning to TRBD1. Germline V lookup: CDR1 LNHDA, CDR2 SQIVND (reference sequence). CDR3 length: 15 amino acids. V lost 4 bases to trimming and J lost 7 bases; unmatched junction nucleotides: 11. CDR3 residues: CASSRTGTGTGEQYF. CDR3 bases: TGTGCCAGTAGTAGGACCGGGACAGGGACTGGAGAGCAGTACTTC.

The J gene is TRBJ2-1, the V gene TRBV4-1, with 10 positions matching TRBD2. This CDR3 spans 15 amino acids. The V and J ends lost 4 bases and 7 bases, in that order; junction bases with no gene match: 7. Germline CDR1 is MGHRA and CDR2 is YSYEKL. Here the CDR3 reads CASSLLGLANNEQFF. The DNA of the CDR3 is TGCGCCAGCAGCCTCTTGGGACTAGCGAATAATGAGCAGTTCTTC.

The V and J genes are TRBV14 and TRBJ2-5, with D perhaps TRBD1 (5 bases). V lost 1 base and J lost 4, with 13 bases in between. The germline CDR1 and CDR2 sequences are SGHDN and FVKESK. The CDR3 length is 15 residues. The CDR3 region is CASSQGGAVRETQYF. CDR3 sequence (DNA): TGTGCCAGCAGCCAAGGGGGCGCGGTGCGAGAGACCCAGTACTTC.

The chain recombines TRBV4-3 with TRBJ2-1; D call uncertain. Germline V gene data show CDR1 as LGHNA and CDR2 as YSLEER. The CDR3 length is 13 residues. V was cut by 1 base and J by 5 bases, with 6 bases left in between. CDR3 protein: CASSQVEDNEQFF. DNA for the CDR3: TGCGCCAGCAGCCAAGTTGAGGACAATGAGCAGTTCTTC.

This rearrangement joins TRBV12-3 or TRBV12-4 to TRBJ1-4; no reliable D call. The CDR3 is 13 amino acids. V was shortened by 5 bases and J by 7 bases, with 11 bases between the two germline ends. The CDR3 is CASSLLGIEKLFF. The CDR3 DNA sequence: TGTGCCAGCAGTCTGTTGGGGATTGAAAAACTGTTTTTT.

V gene TRBV5-1 combines with J gene TRBJ2-7; D may be TRBD2 (6 bases). This CDR3 spans 16 amino acids. Germline V lookup: CDR1 SGHRS, CDR2 YFSETQ. V gave up 4 bases and J gave up 1 base, with 18 bases separating them. CDR3 nucleotides: TGCGCCAGCAGCGGGGAGGAGGACGCCGTTTCCTACGAGCAGTACTTC. Translated, it gives CASSGEEDAVSYEQYF.

The rearrangement joins TRBV27 to TRBJ2-6; D is unclear. From germline, CDR1 is MNHEY and CDR2 SMNVEV (reference sequence). Trimming removed 5 bases at V and 2 bases at J, with 7 bases between. The CDR3 extends over 14 amino acids. The CDR3 here is CASSPLTGANVLTF. The CDR3 bases are TGTGCCAGCAGTCCCCTTACTGGGGCCAACGTCCTGACTTTC.

This clone was counted between two and nine times. The chain recombines TRBV4-3 with TRBJ2-1, with D hard to call. Germline lookup yields CDR1 LGHNA and CDR2 YSLEER. V was cut by 0 bases and J by 6 bases, with 6 bases left in between. This CDR3 spans 13 amino acids. The CDR3 is CASSQEVGNEQFF. The CDR3 DNA reads as TGCGCCAGCAGCCAAGAGGTGGGCAATGAGCAGTTCTTC.

The chain combines TRBV12-3 or TRBV12-4 with TRBJ2-3, with D uncertain. Trimming shortened V by 5 bases and J by 1 base, and 7 bases separated the two germline ends. There are 13 residues in the CDR3. The CDR3 DNA follows: TGTGCCAGCAGTCCTTCTGGCACAGATACGCAGTATTTT. Translation gives CASSPSGTDTQYF.

The V gene is TRBV7-6, the J gene TRBJ1-1; 7 nucleotides align to TRBD1. CDR1 is SGHVS, CDR2 FNYEAQ, per germline. V shed 5 bases and J 0 bases; nucleotides not matched to a gene: 15. The CDR3 runs 18 residues. The CDR3 sequence is CASSPRGQKYSMNTEAFF. As DNA, the CDR3 is TGTGCCAGCAGCCCGAGGGGACAGAAATATTCGATGAACACTGAAGCTTTCTTT.

The chain carries TRBV7-2 and TRBJ2-4; D gene unclear. The CDR3 is 14 residues long. Trimming cost V 4 bases and J 8 bases, with 15 bases left between them. Germline CDR1 reads SGHTA; CDR2 reads FQGNSA. CDR3 amino acids: CASSSSLMADIQYF. In DNA form, the CDR3 reads TGTGCCAGCAGCTCATCCCTTATGGCAGACATTCAGTACTTC.

This clone occurred once. The genes are TRBV5-4 and TRBJ2-7; perhaps D is TRBD1 or TRBD2 (5 bases each). The ends were cut back, 4 bases at V and 7 bases at J, with 15 bases in the middle. Germline V gene lookup returns CDR1 SGHNT and CDR2 YYREEE (reference sequence). The CDR3 length is 13 residues. CDR3 amino acids: CASSRDPSREQYV. CDR3 nucleotides: TGTGCCAGCAGCCGGGACCCGTCGAGAGAGCAGTACGTC.

The chain has TRBV28 and TRBJ1-2, with D unclear. CDR3 size: 14 residues. The V and J ends lost 5 bases and 8 bases respectively, with 18 bases between them. The germline gives CDR1 MDHEN, CDR2 SYDVKM. DNA for the CDR3: TGTGCCAGCAGTAGATCCCCCGGCGTCTCCGGCTACACCTTC. Translated: CASSRSPGVSGYTF.

This chain links TRBV10-3 with TRBJ2-2, with D perhaps assigned TRBD1 or TRBD2 (6 bases each). The CDR3 runs 15 residues. Germline V gene sequence: CDR1 ENHRY, CDR2 SYGVKD. V was pared by 3 bases and J by 4 bases, with 12 bases between. For the CDR3, the DNA is TGTGCCATCAGTGAACGGGGGACAAGCACCGGGGAGCTGTTTTTT. Amino acids: CAISERGTSTGELFF.

This chain uses TRBV5-6 with TRBJ1-2, with 7 bases that match TRBD1. Germline V gene data show CDR1 as SGHDT and CDR2 as YYEEEE. CDR3 length: 14 residues. With V trimmed by 3 bases and J by 3 bases, 5 bases remained unmatched. CDR3 sequence reads: CASSWGDRYYGYTF. CDR3 nucleotide sequence: TGTGCCAGCAGCTGGGGGGACAGATACTATGGCTACACCTTC.

This sequence joins TRBV6-2 or TRBV6-3 and TRBJ1-1; tentatively, D is TRBD1 (6 bases). Between the trimmed V and J ends, which lost 4 bases and 5 bases, there was a span of 11 bases. CDR3 size: 13 residues. Germline CDR1 reads MNHEY; CDR2 reads SVGEGT. This CDR3 is CASSFQGTTEAFF. In DNA, the CDR3 is TGTGCCAGCAGTTTTCAGGGGACGACTGAAGCTTTCTTT.

The chain carries TRBV11-2 and TRBJ2-2; a weak D match, TRBD1 (6 bases). Germline V CDR1 and CDR2: SGHAT, FQNNGV. The V gene lost 2 bases and the J gene lost 6 bases, with 10 bases spanning the gap. There are 14 residues in the CDR3. The CDR3 region is CASSLNRVAGELFF. The CDR3, as DNA: TGTGCCAGCAGCTTAAACAGGGTCGCCGGGGAGCTGTTTTTT.

The J gene is TRBJ1-2, the V gene TRBV6-2 or TRBV6-3, with D hard to call. The V end was cut by 0 bases, the J end by 7 bases, with 6 bases between. The CDR3 has 12 residues. Germline values: CDR1 MNHEY, CDR2 SVGEGT. CDR3 coding DNA: TGTGCCAGCAGTTACTCGGAGAGTGGCTACACCTTC. Amino acid sequence: CASSYSESGYTF.

The CDR3 DNA reads TGTGCCAGCAGCGTAAGGGGGCTCGACACCGGGGAGCTGTTTTTT. Protein: CASSVRGLDTGELFF. The genes are TRBV9 and TRBJ2-2; 7 positions agree with TRBD1. Germline V gives CDR1 SGDLS, CDR2 YYNGEE. This CDR3 has 15 amino acids. V was pared by 1 base and J by 3 bases, with 3 bases of the junction left unmatched. Full variable domain (remainder filled in from reference TRBV9 and TRBJ2-2): DSGVTQTPKHLITATGQRVTLRCSPRSGDLSVYWYQQSLDQGLQFLIQYYNGEERAKGNILERFSAQQFPDLHSELNLSSLELGDSALYFCASSVRGLDTGELFFGEGSRLTVL.

The chain combines TRBV5-1 with TRBJ1-1, with D tentatively TRBD1 (5 bases). The germline V and J ends were trimmed by 1 base and 0 bases, with 10 bases remaining between them. The CDR3 is 15 amino acids. The germline CDR1 and CDR2 sequences are SGHRS and YFSETQ. The CDR3 DNA sequence: TGCGCCAGCAGCTTGAGCCGGGGGATGAACACTGAAGCTTTCTTT. It encodes CASSLSRGMNTEAFF.